This T cell receptor (beta chain) was recovered during a study of blood T cell repertoires in COVID-19. Study-wide context: Whether acute or convalescent, the COVID-19 samples came from the United States, Italy and Spain. The cDNA or gDNA used as material had been derived from T cells, B-cell-depleted T cells, or PBMCs.

Per the study methods: Amplification of reference gene primers was used by the study to estimate nucleated cell counts. The repertoire was sequenced with immunoSEQ multiplex PCR; TCRdb's copy has only in-frame clones and lacks some. V and J calls plus clone size are reproduced from that table; the DNA served to infer D and trimming. The sample includes over 50,000 clones, around 78% of them seen just once. This receptor was taken from a human donor with active or convalescent COVID-19. The donor label of this sample is uncertain. Sequencing was done on a sample of peripheral blood.

This CDR3 is CASTDRATGELFF. DNA for the CDR3: TGTGCCAGCACGGACAGGGCCACCGGGGAGCTGTTTTTT. The rearrangement links TRBV27 to TRBJ2-2, with 8 nucleotides matching TRBD1. J lost 4 bases, V lost 7 bases, and 2 bases had no gene match. The CDR3 consists of 13 residues. Germline CDR1 is MNHEY and CDR2 is SMNVEV (reference sequence).